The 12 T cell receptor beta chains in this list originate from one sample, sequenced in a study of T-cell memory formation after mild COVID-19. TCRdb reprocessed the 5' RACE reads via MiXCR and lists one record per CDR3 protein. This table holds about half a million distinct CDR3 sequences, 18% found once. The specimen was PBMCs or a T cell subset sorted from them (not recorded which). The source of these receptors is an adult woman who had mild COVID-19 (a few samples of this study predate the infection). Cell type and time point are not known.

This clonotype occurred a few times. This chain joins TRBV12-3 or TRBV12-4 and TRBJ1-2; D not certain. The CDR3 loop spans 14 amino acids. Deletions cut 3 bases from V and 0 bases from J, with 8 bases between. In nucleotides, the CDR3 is TGTGCCAGCAGTTTGAGGGCGTCTAACTATGGCTACACCTTC. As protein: CASSLRASNYGYTF.

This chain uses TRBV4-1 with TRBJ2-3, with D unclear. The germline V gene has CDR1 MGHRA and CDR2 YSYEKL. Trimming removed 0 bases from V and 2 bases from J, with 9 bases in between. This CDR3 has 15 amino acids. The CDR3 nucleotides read TGCGCCAGCAGCCAAGATCTCGCGGTCACAGATACGCAGTATTTT. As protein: CASSQDLAVTDTQYF.

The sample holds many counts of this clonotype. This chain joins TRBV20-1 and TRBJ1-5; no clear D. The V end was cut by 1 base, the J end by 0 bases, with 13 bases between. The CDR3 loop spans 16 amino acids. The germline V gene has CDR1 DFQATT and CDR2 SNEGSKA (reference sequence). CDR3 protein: CSARVSPGYSNQPQHF. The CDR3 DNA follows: TGCAGTGCTAGAGTATCTCCCGGATATAGCAATCAGCCCCAGCATTTT.

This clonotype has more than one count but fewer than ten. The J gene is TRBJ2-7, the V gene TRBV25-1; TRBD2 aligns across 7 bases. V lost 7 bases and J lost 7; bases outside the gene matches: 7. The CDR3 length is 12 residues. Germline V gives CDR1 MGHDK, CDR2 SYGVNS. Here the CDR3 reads CASTLAAGEQYF. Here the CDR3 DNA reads TGTGCCAGCACTCTAGCGGCGGGGGAGCAGTACTTC.

DNA of the CDR3: TGTGCCAGCAGCTTGGGTGTCAGGGCCGCTGAGCTTCTATACGAGCAGTACTTC. The encoded protein is CASSLGVRAAELLYEQYF. The chain links TRBV5-6 to TRBJ2-7; TRBD1 is a possible D gene (5 bases). CDR3 length equals 18 residues. V dropped 0 bases and J dropped 4 bases, with 23 bases sitting between them. The V gene's germline CDR1 is SGHDT and CDR2 YYEEEE.

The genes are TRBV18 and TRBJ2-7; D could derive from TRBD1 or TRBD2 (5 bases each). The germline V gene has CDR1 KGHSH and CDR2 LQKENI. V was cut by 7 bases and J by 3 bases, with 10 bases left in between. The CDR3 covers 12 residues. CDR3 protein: CASFRDGYEQYF. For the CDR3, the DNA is TGTGCCAGCTTCCGGGACGGCTACGAGCAGTACTTC.

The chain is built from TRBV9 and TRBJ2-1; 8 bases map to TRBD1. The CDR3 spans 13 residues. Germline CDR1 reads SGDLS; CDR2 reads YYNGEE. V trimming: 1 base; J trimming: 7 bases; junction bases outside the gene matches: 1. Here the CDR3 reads CASSVQGANEQFF. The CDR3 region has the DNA TGTGCCAGCAGCGTACAGGGGGCGAATGAGCAGTTCTTC.

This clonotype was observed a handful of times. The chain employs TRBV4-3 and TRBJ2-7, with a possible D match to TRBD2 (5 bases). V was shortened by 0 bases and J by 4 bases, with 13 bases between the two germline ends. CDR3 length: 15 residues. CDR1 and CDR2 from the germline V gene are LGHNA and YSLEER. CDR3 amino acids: CASSQDRVARYEQYF. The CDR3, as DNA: TGCGCCAGCAGCCAAGATCGGGTAGCGCGATACGAGCAGTACTTC.

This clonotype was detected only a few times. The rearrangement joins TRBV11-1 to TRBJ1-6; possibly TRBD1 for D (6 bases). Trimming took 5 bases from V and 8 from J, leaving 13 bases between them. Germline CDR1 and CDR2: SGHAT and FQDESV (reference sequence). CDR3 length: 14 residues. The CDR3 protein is CASSVTGLDSPLHF. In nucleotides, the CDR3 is TGTGCCAGCAGCGTAACAGGGTTGGATTCACCCCTCCACTTT.

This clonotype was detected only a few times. In nucleotides, the CDR3 is TGCAGTGCTAGAGTTGGGCAGCGCGAGCAGTACTTC. Its translation is CSARVGQREQYF. The chain carries TRBV20-1 and TRBJ2-7; D unclear. The CDR3 contains 12 residues. Trimming removed 1 base at V and 6 bases at J, with 10 bases between. The germline CDR1 and CDR2 sequences are DFQATT and SNEGSKA (reference sequence).

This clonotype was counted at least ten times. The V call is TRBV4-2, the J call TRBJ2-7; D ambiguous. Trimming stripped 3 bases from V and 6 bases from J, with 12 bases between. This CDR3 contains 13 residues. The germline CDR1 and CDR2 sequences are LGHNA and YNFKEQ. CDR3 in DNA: TGTGCCAGCAGCCATTTCAGCCAGTCCGAGCAGTACTTC. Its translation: CASSHFSQSEQYF.

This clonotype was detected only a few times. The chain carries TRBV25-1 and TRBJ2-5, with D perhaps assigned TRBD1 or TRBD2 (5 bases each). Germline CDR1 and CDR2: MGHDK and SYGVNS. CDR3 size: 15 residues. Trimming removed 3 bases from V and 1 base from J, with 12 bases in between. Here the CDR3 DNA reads TGTGCCAGCAGTGAGGTTCCGGGACGCCAAGAGACCCAGTACTTC. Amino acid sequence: CASSEVPGRQETQYF. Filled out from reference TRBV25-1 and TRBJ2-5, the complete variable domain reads EADIYQTPRYLVIGTGKKITLECSQTMGHDKMYWYQQDPGMELHLIHYSYGVNSTEKGDLSSESTVSRIRTEHFPLTLESARPSHTSQYLCASSEVPGRQETQYFGPGTRLLVL.